A single T cell receptor beta chain is shown here with its context. V shed 8 bases and J shed 1 base, with 21 bases lying between them. CDR3 length: 17 amino acids. The germline CDR1 and CDR2 sequences are SNHLY and FYNNEI. The table came from immunoSEQ multiplex PCR; TCRdb's copy has only in-frame clones and leaves some out. The sample has 7,000 to 8,500 clones, less than 65% seen once; the top ten hold approximately 9%. The sample comes from a study of sequential checkpoint blockade in melanoma. Study information: Arm A got nivolumab then ipilimumab; arm B the reverse, 1:1. After both sequences, patients received maintenance nivolumab.

Treatment reported: randomized to nivolumab then ipilimumab (arm A) or the reverse (arm B). Live CD3+CD8+ CD19− CD56− cells were sorted from PBMCs. This sequence was found in a human donor with melanoma. The chain couples TRBV2 to TRBJ1-5; D gene uncertain. Source: CD8+ T cells sorted from blood (inferred from file names), taken from a patient given nivolumab and ipilimumab in sequence. CDR3 sequence reads: CASAITESRRSNQPQHF. The CDR3 DNA is TGTGCCAGCGCGATTACGGAGTCCCGAAGGAGCAATCAGCCCCAGCATTTT. Based on the CDR3 plus reference TRBV2 and TRBJ1-5, the full variable domain is EPEVTQTPSHQVTQMGQEVILRCVPISNHLYFYWYRQILGQKVEFLVSFYNNEISEKSEIFDDQFSVERPDGSNFTLKIRSTKLEDSAMYFCASAITESRRSNQPQHFGDGTRLSIL.